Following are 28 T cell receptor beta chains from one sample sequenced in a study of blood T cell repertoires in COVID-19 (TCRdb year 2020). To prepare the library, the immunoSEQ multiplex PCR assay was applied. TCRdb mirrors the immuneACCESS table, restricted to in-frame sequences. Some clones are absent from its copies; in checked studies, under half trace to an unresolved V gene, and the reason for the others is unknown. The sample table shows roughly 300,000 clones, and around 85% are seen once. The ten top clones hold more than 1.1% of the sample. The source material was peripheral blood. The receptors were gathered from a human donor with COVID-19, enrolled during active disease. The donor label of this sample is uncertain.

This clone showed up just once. CDR3 sequence: CASSIGLAGVYEQFF. CDR3 DNA: TGTGCCAGTAGTATCGGGCTAGCGGGAGTATATGAGCAGTTCTTC. The chain carries TRBV19 and TRBJ2-1; TRBD2 aligns across 10 bases. Germline V gives CDR1 LNHDA, CDR2 SQIVND (reference sequence). The CDR3 is 15 residues long. The V gene end was trimmed by 3 bases and the J gene end by 8 bases; junction bases not matched to a gene: 7.

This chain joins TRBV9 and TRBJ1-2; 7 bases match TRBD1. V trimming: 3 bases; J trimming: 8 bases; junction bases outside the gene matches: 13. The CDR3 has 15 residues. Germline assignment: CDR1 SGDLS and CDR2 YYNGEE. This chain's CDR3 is CASSASPRQGSGYTF. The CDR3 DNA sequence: TGTGCCAGCAGCGCGAGCCCCCGACAGGGAAGCGGCTACACCTTC.

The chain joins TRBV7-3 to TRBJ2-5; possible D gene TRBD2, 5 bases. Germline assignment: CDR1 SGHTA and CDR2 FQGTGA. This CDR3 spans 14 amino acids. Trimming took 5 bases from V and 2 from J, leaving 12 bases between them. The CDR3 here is CASSPTRVQETQYF. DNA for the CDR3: TGTGCCAGCAGCCCGACGAGGGTTCAAGAGACCCAGTACTTC. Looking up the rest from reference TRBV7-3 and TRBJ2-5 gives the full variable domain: GAGVSQTPSNKVTEKGKYVELRCDPISGHTALYWYRQSLGQGPEFLIYFQGTGAADDSGLPNDRFFAVRPEGSVSTLKIQRTERGDSAVYLCASSPTRVQETQYFGPGTRLLVL.

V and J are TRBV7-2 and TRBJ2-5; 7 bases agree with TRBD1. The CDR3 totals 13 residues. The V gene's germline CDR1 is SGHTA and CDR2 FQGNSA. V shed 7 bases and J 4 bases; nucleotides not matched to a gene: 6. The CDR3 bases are TGTGCCAGCACTAGGGGGCAGGGAGAGACCCAGTACTTC. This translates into CASTRGQGETQYF.

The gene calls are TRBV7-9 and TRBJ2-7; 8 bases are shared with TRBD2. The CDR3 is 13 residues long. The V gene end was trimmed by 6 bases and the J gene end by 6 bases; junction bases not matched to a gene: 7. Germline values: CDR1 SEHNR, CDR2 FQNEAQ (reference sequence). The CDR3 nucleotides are TGTGCCAGCAGATCCGGGACTAGACGCGAGCAGTACTTC. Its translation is CASRSGTRREQYF.

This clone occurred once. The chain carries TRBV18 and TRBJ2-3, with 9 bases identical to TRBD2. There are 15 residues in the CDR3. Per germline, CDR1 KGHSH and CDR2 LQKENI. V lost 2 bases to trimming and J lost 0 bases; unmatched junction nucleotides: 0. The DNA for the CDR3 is TGTGCCAGCTCACCAACTAGCGGGAGCACAGATACGCAGTATTTT. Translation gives CASSPTSGSTDTQYF.

CDR3 sequence (DNA): TGCAGCGAACTCGGGACGGAGCGGGAGGGCGGCACAGATACGCAGTATTTT. It encodes CSELGTEREGGTDTQYF. The chain has TRBV29-1 and TRBJ2-3; 10 bases are shared with TRBD2. This CDR3 region has 17 residues. The V gene's germline CDR1 is SQVTM and CDR2 ANQGSEA. J was trimmed by 1 base and V by 7 bases; bases with no gene match: 14.

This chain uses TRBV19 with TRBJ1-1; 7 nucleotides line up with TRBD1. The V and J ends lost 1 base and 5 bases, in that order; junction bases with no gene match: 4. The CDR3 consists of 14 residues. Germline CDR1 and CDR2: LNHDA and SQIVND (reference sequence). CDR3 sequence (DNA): TGTGCCAGTAGTATAGTTGGGGGACAGACTGAAGCTTTCTTT. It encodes CASSIVGGQTEAFF.

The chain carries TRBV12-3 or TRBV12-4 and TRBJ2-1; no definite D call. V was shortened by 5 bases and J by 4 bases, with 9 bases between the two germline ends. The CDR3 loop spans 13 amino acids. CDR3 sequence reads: CASSSDRYNEQFF. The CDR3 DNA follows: TGTGCCAGCAGTAGCGACCGATACAATGAGCAGTTCTTC.

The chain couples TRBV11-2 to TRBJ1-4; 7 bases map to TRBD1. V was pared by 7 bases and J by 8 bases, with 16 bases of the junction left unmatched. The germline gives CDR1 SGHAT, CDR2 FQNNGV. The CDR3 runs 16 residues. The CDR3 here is CASKRGSRQGGEKLFF. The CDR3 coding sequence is TGTGCCAGCAAACGGGGATCCCGACAGGGAGGCGAAAAACTGTTTTTT.

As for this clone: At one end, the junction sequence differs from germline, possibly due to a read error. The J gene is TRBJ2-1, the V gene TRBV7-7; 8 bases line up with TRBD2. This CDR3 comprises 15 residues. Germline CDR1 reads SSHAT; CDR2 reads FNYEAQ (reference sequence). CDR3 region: CASSPLAGPYNEQFF. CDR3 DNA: TGTGCTAGCAGCCCTCTAGCGGGCCCTTACAATGAGCAGTTCTTC.

The CDR3, as DNA: TGTGCCAGCAGCCGCAGGTTCGATGATACGCAGTATTTT. Its translation: CASSRRFDDTQYF. The chain joins TRBV14 to TRBJ2-3; D is undetermined. The CDR3 has 13 residues. In germline, CDR1 is SGHDN, CDR2 FVKESK. V was pared by 4 bases and J by 6 bases, with 11 bases between.

The CDR3 nucleotides read TGTGCCAGCAGTTTATCCCCAGGGATCCCTGAAGCTTTCTTT. As protein: CASSLSPGIPEAFF. This chain uses TRBV28 with TRBJ1-1; tentatively, D is TRBD1 (5 bases). In germline, CDR1 is MDHEN, CDR2 SYDVKM. CDR3 size: 14 residues. Trimming left V 1 base short and J 6 bases short, with 12 bases between.

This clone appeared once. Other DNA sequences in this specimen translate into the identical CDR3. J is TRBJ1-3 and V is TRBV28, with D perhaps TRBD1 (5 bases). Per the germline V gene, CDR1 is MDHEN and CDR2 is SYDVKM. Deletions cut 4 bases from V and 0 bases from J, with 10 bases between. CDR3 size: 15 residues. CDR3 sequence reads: CASSSQGYSGNTIYF. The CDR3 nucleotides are TGTGCCAGCAGTTCCCAGGGCTACTCTGGAAACACCATATATTTT.

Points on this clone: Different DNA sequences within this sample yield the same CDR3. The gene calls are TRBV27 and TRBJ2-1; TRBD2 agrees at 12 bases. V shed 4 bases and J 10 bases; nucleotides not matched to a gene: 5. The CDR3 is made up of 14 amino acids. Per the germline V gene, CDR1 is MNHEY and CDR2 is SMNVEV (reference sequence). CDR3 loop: CASSYLAGGGEQFF. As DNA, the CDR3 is TGTGCCAGCAGTTACCTAGCGGGAGGGGGCGAGCAGTTCTTC.

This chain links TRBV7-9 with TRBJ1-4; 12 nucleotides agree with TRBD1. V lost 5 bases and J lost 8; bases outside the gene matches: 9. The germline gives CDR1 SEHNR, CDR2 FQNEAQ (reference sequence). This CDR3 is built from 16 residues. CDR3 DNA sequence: TGTGCCAGCAGCCGTAGTGGGACAGGGGGCAGCGAAAAACTGTTTTTT. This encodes CASSRSGTGGSEKLFF.

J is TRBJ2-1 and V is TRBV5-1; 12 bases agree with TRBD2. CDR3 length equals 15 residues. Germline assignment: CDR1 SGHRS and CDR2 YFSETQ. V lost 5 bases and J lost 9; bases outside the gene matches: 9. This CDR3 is CASRQRTSGTAEQFF. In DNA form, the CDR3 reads TGCGCCAGCAGACAAAGGACTAGCGGGACGGCTGAGCAGTTCTTC. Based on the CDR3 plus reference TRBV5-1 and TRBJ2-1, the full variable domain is KAGVTQTPRYLIKTRGQQVTLSCSPISGHRSVSWYQQTPGQGLQFLFEYFSETQRNKGNFPGRFSGRQFSNSRSEMNVSTLELGDSALYLCASRQRTSGTAEQFFGPGTRLTVL.

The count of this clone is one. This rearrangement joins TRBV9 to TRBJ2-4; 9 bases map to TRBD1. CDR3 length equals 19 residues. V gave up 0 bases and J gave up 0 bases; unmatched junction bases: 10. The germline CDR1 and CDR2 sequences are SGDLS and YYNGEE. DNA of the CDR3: TGTGCCAGCAGCGTAGGGGGGACAGGGCCGGGTTTAGCCAAAAACATTCAGTACTTC. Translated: CASSVGGTGPGLAKNIQYF. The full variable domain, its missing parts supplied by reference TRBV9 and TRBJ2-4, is DSGVTQTPKHLITATGQRVTLRCSPRSGDLSVYWYQQSLDQGLQFLIQYYNGEERAKGNILERFSAQQFPDLHSELNLSSLELGDSALYFCASSVGGTGPGLAKNIQYFGAGTRLSVL.

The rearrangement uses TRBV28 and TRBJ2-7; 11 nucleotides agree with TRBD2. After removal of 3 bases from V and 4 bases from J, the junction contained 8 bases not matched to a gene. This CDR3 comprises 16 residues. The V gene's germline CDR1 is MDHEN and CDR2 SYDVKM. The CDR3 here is CASSFYSGRALYEQYF. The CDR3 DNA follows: TGTGCCAGCAGTTTTTATAGCGGGAGGGCTCTTTACGAGCAGTACTTC.

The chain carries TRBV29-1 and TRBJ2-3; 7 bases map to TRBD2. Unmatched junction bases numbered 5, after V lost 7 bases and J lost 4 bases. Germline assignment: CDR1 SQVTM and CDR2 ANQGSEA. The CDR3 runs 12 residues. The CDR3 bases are TGCAGCGCTGGGCTAGCGGCAGATACGCAGTATTTT. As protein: CSAGLAADTQYF.

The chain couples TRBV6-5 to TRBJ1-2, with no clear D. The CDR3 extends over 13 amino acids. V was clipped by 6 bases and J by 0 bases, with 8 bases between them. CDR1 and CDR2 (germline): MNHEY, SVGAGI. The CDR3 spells CASRTTANYGYTF. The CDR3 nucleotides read TGTGCCAGCAGGACAACAGCTAACTATGGCTACACCTTC.

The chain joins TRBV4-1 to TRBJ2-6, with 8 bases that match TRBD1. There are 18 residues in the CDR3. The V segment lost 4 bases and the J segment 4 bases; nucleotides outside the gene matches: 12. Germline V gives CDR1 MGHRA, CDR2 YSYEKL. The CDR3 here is CASSREAGGITGANVLTF. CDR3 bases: TGCGCCAGCAGCCGGGAAGCAGGGGGCATTACGGGGGCCAACGTCCTGACTTTC.

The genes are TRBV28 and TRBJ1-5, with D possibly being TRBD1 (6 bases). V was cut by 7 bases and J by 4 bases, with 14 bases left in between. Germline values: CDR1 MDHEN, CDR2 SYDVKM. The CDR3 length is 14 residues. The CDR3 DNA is TGTGCCAGCACCATAGGGGGGGGTAATCAGCCCCAGCATTTT. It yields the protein CASTIGGGNQPQHF.

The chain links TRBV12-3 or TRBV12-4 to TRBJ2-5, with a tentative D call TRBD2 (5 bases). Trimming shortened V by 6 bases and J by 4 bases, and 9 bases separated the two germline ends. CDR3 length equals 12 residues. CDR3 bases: TGTGCCAGCAGCCCCAGCGGAGAGACCCAGTACTTC. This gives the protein CASSPSGETQYF.

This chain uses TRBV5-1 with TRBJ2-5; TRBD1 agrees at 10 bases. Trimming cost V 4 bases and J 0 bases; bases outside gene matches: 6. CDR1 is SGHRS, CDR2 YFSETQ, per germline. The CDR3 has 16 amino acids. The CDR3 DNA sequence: TGCGCCAGCAGCCTCGGCGACAGGGGGCACCAAGAGACCCAGTACTTC. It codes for CASSLGDRGHQETQYF.

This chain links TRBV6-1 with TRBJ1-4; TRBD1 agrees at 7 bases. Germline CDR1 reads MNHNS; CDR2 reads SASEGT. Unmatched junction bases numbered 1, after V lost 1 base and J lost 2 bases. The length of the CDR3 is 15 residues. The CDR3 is CASSEGGQTNEKLFF. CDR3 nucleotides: TGTGCCAGCAGTGAAGGGGGACAGACTAATGAAAAACTGTTTTTT.

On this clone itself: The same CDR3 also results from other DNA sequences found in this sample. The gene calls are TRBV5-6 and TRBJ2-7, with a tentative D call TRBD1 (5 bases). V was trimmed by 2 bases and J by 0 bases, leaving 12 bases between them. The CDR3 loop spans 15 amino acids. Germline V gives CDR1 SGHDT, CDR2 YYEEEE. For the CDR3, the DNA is TGTGCCAGCAGCTTCGGAAGGACAACCTCCTACGAGCAGTACTTC. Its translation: CASSFGRTTSYEQYF.

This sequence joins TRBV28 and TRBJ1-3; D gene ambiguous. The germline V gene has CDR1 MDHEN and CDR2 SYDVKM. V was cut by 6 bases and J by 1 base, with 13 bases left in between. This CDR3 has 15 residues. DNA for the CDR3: TGTGCCAGCAGCCTGGTAGCGCTGTCTGGAAACACCATATATTTT. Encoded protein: CASSLVALSGNTIYF.